A single T cell receptor (beta chain) is shown here with its context. Antigen unknown. The source of the sample is a study of T-cell reconstitution after alpha-beta-depleted transplantation in children. General study findings and limits: By one year post-transplant, T-cell counts and diversity largely arose from T cells that were newly produced. Reported findings indicate that, about two months after transplant, alpha-beta T cells came from several hundred expanded clones, which were derived from non-depleted graft cells. After transplant, high TCRbeta diversity at day 60 in some patients arose from surviving recipient T cells and thymic progenitors.

Unique molecular identifiers were incorporated during preparation of the TCRbeta library. TCRdb analysed the PCR reads with MiXCR anew, one entry per CDR3 protein. The sample has about 580,000 distinct CDR3 sequences, 25% to 30% seen once. The V gene lost 6 bases and the J gene lost 7 bases, with 22 bases spanning the gap. CDR1 is MNHNS and CDR2 is SASEGT in the germline V gene. The CDR3 extends over 16 amino acids. The rearrangement uses TRBV6-1 and TRBJ2-1; D might be TRBD2 (6 bases). The receptor comes from a boy less than two years old with Wiskott-Aldrich syndrome, due to receive a stem cell transplant. The sample in question was PBMCs, obtained before TCRalphabeta/CD19-depleted stem cell transplant. CDR3 sequence: CASSQEGGILSNEQFF. The CDR3 nucleotides read TGTGCCAGCAGCCAGGAGGGTGGGATCTTAAGTAATGAGCAGTTCTTC.